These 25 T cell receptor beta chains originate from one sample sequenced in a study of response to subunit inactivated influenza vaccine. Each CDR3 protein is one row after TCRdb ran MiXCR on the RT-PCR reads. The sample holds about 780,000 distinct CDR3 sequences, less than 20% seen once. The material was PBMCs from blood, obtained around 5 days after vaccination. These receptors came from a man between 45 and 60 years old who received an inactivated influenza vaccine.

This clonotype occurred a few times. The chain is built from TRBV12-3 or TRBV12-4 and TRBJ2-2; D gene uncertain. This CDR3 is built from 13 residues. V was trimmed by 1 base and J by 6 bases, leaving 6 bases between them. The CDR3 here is CASSLEIPGELFF. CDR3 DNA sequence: TGTGCCAGCAGTTTAGAGATCCCCGGGGAGCTGTTTTTT.

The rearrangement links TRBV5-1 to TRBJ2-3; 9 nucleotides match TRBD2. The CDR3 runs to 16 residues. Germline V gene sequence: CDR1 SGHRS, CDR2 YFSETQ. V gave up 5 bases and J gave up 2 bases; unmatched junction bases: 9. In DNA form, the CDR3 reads TGCGCCAGCAGTCTGAGACTAGCGGAACCCACAGATACGCAGTATTTT. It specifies CASSLRLAEPTDTQYF.

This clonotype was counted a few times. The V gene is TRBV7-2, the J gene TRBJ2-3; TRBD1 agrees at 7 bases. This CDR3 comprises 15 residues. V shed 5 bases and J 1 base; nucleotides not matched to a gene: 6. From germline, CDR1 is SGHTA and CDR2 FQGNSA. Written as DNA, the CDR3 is TGTGCCAGCAGCCTGTACAGGGGAGGCACAGATACGCAGTATTTT. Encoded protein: CASSLYRGGTDTQYF. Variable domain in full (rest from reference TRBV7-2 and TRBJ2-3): GAGVSQSPSNKVTEKGKDVELRCDPISGHTALYWYRQSLGQGLEFLIYFQGNSAPDKSGLPSDRFSAERTGGSVSTLTIQRTQQEDSAVYLCASSLYRGGTDTQYFGPGTRLTVL.

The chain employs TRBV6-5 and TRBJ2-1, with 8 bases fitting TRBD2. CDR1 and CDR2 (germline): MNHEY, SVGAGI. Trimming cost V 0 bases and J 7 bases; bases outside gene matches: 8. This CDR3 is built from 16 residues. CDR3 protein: CASSYSVGLAINEQFF. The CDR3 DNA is TGTGCCAGCAGTTACTCGGTTGGACTAGCAATAAATGAGCAGTTCTTC.

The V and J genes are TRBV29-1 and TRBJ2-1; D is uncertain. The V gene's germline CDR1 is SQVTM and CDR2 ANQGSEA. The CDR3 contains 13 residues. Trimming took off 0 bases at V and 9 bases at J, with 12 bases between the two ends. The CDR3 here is CSVEDSPFGEQFF. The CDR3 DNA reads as TGCAGCGTTGAAGATTCCCCGTTCGGTGAGCAGTTCTTC.

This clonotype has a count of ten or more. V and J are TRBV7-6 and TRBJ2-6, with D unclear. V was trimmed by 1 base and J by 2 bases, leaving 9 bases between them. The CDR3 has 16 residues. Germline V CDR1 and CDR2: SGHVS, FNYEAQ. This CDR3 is CASSLGSGAGANVLTF. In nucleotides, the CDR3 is TGTGCCAGCAGCTTAGGTTCTGGAGCTGGGGCCAACGTCCTGACTTTC.

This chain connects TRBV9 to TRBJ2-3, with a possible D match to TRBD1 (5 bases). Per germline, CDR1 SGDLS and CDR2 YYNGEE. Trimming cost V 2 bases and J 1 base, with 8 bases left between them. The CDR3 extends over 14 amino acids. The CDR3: CASSVDSRTDTQYF. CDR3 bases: TGTGCCAGCAGCGTTGACAGCCGCACAGATACGCAGTATTTT.

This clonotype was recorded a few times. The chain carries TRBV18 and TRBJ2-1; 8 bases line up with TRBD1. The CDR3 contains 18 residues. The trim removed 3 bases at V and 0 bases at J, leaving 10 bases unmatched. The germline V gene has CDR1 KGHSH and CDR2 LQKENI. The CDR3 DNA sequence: TGTGCCAGCTCACCCCTCGGACAGGGAGACGTCTCCTACAATGAGCAGTTCTTC. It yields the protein CASSPLGQGDVSYNEQFF.

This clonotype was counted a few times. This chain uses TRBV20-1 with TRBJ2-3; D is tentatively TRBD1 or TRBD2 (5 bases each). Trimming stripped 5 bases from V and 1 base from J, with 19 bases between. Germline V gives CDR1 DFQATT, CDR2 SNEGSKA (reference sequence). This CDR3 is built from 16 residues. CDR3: CSAQGLALLGTDTQYF. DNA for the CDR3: TGCAGTGCTCAGGGCCTAGCTCTCTTAGGCACAGATACGCAGTATTTT.

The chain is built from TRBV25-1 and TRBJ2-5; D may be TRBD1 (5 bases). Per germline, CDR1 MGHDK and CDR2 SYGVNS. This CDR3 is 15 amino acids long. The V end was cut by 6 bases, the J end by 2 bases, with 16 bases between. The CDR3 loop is CASRGLLGPQETQYF. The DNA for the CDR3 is TGTGCCAGCAGGGGGCTCCTTGGCCCACAAGAGACCCAGTACTTC.

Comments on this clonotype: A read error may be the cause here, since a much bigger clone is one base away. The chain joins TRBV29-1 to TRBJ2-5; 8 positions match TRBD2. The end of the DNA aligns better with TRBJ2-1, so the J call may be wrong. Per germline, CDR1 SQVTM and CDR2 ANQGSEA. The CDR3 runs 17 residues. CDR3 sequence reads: CSVEDPLRGGLQETQFF. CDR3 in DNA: TGCAGCGTTGAAGATCCCCTACGGGGGGGGTTACAAGAGACCCAGTTCTTC.

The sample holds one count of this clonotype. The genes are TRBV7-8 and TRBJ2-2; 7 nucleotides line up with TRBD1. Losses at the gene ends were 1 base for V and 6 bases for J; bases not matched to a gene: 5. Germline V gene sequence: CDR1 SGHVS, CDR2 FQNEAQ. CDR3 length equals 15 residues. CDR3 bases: TGTGCCAGCAGCTTAGTCCGACAGGGTGCCGGGGAGCTGTTTTTT. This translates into CASSLVRQGAGELFF.

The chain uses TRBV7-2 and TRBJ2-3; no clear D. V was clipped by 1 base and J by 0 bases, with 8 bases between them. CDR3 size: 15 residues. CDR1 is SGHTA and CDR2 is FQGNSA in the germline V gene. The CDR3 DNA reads TGTGCCAGCAGCTTAGACGGGCAAAGCACAGATACGCAGTATTTT. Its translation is CASSLDGQSTDTQYF. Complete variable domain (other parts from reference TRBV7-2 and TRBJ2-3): GAGVSQSPSNKVTEKGKDVELRCDPISGHTALYWYRQSLGQGLEFLIYFQGNSAPDKSGLPSDRFSAERTGGSVSTLTIQRTQQEDSAVYLCASSLDGQSTDTQYFGPGTRLTVL.

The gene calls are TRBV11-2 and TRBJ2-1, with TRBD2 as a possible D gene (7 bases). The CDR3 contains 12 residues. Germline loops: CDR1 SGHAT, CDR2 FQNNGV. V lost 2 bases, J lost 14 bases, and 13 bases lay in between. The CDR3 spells CASSLLEGGKFF. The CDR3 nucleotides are TGTGCCAGCAGCTTATTGGAGGGGGGGAAGTTCTTC. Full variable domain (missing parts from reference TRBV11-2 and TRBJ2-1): EAGVAQSPRYKIIEKRQSVAFWCNPISGHATLYWYQQILGQGPKLLIQFQNNGVVDDSQLPKDRFSAERLKGVDSTLKIQPAKLEDSAVYLCASSLLEGGKFFGPGTRLTVL.

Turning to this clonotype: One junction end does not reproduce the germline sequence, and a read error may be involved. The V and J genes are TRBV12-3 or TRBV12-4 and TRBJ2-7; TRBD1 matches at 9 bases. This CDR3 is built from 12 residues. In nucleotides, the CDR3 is TGTGCCAGCAGTCGCGGAGGGACAGGGACCCTCTTC. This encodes CASSRGGTGTLF.

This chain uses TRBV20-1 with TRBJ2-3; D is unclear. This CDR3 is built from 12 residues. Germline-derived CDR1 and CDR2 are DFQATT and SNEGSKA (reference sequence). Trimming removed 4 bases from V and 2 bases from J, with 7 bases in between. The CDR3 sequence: CSAKGHTDTQYF. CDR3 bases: TGCAGTGCTAAGGGTCACACAGATACGCAGTATTTT.

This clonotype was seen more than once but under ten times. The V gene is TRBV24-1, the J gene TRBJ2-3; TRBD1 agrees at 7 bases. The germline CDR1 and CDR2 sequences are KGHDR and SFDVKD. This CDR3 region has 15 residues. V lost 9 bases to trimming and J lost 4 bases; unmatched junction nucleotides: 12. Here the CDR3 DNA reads TGTGCCACCCAGACAGGGTGGGGATCAGCAGATACGCAGTATTTT. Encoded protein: CATQTGWGSADTQYF.

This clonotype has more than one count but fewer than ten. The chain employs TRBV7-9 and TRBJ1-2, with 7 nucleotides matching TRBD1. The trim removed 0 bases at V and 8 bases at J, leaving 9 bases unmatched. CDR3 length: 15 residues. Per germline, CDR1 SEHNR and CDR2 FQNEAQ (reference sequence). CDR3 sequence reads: CASSLAGTTGLGYTF. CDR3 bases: TGTGCCAGCAGCTTAGCAGGAACGACAGGGTTGGGCTACACCTTC.

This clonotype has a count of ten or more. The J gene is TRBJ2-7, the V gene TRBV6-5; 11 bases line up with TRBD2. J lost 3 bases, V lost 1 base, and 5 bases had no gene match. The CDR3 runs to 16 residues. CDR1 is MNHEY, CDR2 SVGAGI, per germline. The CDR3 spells CASSYFGGTSGYEQYF. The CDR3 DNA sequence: TGTGCCAGCAGTTACTTTGGTGGGACTAGCGGCTACGAGCAGTACTTC.

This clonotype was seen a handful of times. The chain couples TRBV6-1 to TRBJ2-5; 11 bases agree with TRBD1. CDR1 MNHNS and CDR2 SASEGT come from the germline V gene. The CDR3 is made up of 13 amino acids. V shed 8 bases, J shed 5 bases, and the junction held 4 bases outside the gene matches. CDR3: CASGRTGGETQYF. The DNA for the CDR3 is TGTGCCAGCGGACGGACAGGGGGCGAGACCCAGTACTTC.

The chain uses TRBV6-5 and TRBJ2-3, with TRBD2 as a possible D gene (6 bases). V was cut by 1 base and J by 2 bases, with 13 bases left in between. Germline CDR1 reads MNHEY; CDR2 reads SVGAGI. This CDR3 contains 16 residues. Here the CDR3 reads CASSYLTRPSTDTQYF. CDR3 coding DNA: TGTGCCAGCAGTTACTTGACTAGGCCTTCCACAGATACGCAGTATTTT.

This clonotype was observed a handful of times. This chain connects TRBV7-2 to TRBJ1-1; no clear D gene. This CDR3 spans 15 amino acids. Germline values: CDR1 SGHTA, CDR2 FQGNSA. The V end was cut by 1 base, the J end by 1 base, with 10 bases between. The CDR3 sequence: CASSLVEGQNTEAFF. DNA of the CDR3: TGTGCCAGCAGCTTAGTCGAGGGCCAGAACACTGAAGCTTTCTTT.

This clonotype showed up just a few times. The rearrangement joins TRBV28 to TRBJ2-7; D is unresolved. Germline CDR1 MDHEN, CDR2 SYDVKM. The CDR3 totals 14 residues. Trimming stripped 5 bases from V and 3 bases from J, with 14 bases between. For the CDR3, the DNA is TGTGCCAGCAGTGCCGGTTTAAGCGTCTACGAGCAGTACTTC. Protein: CASSAGLSVYEQYF.

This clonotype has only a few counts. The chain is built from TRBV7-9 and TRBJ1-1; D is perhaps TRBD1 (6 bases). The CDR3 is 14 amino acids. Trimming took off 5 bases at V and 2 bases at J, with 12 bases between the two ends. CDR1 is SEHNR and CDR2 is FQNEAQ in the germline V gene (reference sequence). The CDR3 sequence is CASSAQGRNTEAFF. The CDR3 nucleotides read TGTGCCAGCAGCGCACAGGGTCGTAACACTGAAGCTTTCTTT.

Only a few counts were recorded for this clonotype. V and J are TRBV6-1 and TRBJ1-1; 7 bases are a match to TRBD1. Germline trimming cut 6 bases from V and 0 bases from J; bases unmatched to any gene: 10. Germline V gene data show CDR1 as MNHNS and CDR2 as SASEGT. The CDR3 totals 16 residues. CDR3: CASRTRQGTLNTEAFF. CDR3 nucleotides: TGTGCCAGCAGGACCCGACAGGGAACTCTGAACACTGAAGCTTTCTTT.